This T cell receptor beta chain was observed in a study of cytomegalovirus exposure and HLA in healthy donors. General study findings and limits: A further, later analysis showed that HLA-associated TCR beta chains (compared with equally common others) were more clonally expanded.

As concerns this clone: The antigen is unknown.

The V end was cut by 5 bases, the J end by 5 bases, with 19 bases between. Germline CDR1 MDHEN, CDR2 SYDVKM. This CDR3 region has 15 residues. The PCR made use of 60 Vbeta and 13 Jbeta primers. Sequencing used immunoSEQ multiplex PCR; TCRdb keeps in-frame clones, though not all of them. The data contain 100,000 to 150,000 clones, over 60% of them singletons. The chain couples TRBV28 to TRBJ2-7; a weak D match, TRBD1 (5 bases). The sample was PBMCs. The sequence came from a man aged 55 to 69 in good health and CMV-seropositive. This chain's CDR3 is CASSQADNFGDEQYF. Here the CDR3 DNA reads TGTGCCAGCAGTCAGGCGGACAATTTTGGGGACGAGCAGTACTTC.